Presented here are 12 T cell receptor beta chains from one specimen sequenced in a study of early T cells in non-severe SARS-CoV-2 infection. TCRdb redid the calling of the 5' RACE reads with MiXCR, one entry per CDR3 protein. The repertoire has some 89,000 distinct CDR3 sequences, 8% to 13% of them found once; the top ten carry around 4.8%. The source material was whole blood, sampled at baseline. The receptors were gathered from an adult who was a healthcare worker with PCR-confirmed SARS-CoV-2 infection or an uninfected control (not recorded which).

This clonotype was seen repeatedly, ten times or more. V usage is TRBV7-9 and J usage is TRBJ2-2, with 7 bases fitting TRBD1. The CDR3 runs 15 residues. Germline loops: CDR1 SEHNR, CDR2 FQNEAQ (reference sequence). V was clipped by 5 bases and J by 5 bases; unmatched bases: 8. In DNA form, the CDR3 reads TGTGCCAGCAGCCCTTGGGACAGAAGAACCGGGGAGCTGTTTTTT. Encoded protein: CASSPWDRRTGELFF.

This rearrangement joins TRBV9 to TRBJ1-1; 8 bases line up with TRBD1. The CDR3 runs 14 residues. After removal of 3 bases from V and 4 bases from J, the junction contained 5 bases not matched to a gene. Germline CDR1 is SGDLS and CDR2 is YYNGEE. The CDR3 sequence: CASSADRAGTEAFF. The CDR3 DNA follows: TGTGCCAGCAGCGCGGACAGGGCGGGCACTGAAGCTTTCTTT. Using reference TRBV9 and TRBJ1-1 for the parts outside the CDR3, the full variable domain is DSGVTQTPKHLITATGQRVTLRCSPRSGDLSVYWYQQSLDQGLQFLIQYYNGEERAKGNILERFSAQQFPDLHSELNLSSLELGDSALYFCASSADRAGTEAFFGQGTRLTVV.

The V gene is TRBV18, the J gene TRBJ1-2; 7 bases map to TRBD1. The CDR3 runs to 13 residues. V lost 3 bases to trimming and J lost 9 bases; unmatched junction nucleotides: 7. Germline loops: CDR1 KGHSH, CDR2 LQKENI. Here the CDR3 DNA reads TGTGCCAGCTCACCCGACAGGGAGAGAAGCTACACCTTC. As protein: CASSPDRERSYTF.

The chain recombines TRBV5-1 with TRBJ1-2; 8 bases match TRBD1. This CDR3 is 13 amino acids long. Trimming took 4 bases from V and 8 from J; bases not matched to a gene: 7. CDR1 and CDR2 from the germline V gene are SGHRS and YFSETQ. CDR3 DNA: TGCGCCAGCAGCGCGGCAGGGGGCGACGGCTACACCTTC. Encoded protein: CASSAAGGDGYTF.

This clonotype was found many times. This chain uses TRBV29-1 with TRBJ1-1; D uncertain. CDR1 SQVTM and CDR2 ANQGSEA come from the germline V gene. V was trimmed by 4 bases and J by 2 bases, leaving 2 bases between them. This CDR3 comprises 10 residues. CDR3 DNA sequence: TGCAGCGTTGTTAACACTGAAGCTTTCTTT. It codes for CSVVNTEAFF. Filled out from reference TRBV29-1 and TRBJ1-1, the complete variable domain reads SAVISQKPSRDICQRGTSLTIQCQVDSQVTMMFWYRQQPGQSLTLIATANQGSEATYESGFVIDKFPISRPNLTFSTLTVSNMSPEDSSIYLCSVVNTEAFFGQGTRLTVV.

A few counts support this clonotype. The chain joins TRBV29-1 to TRBJ2-3; 10 bases line up with TRBD2. Trimming cost V 0 bases and J 1 base; bases outside gene matches: 13. The CDR3 totals 19 residues. Germline V gives CDR1 SQVTM, CDR2 ANQGSEA. CDR3 nucleotides: TGCAGCGTTGAAGATCTACGAGCGGGAGGGCCTCGGGGCACAGATACGCAGTATTTT. Amino acids: CSVEDLRAGGPRGTDTQYF.

This clonotype has ten or more counts. J is TRBJ2-1 and V is TRBV20-1; D is undetermined. The CDR3 consists of 11 residues. The V and J ends lost 3 bases and 6 bases respectively, with 6 bases between them. Germline assignment: CDR1 DFQATT and CDR2 SNEGSKA (reference sequence). CDR3 coding DNA: TGCAGTGCTAGTGGCAGCAATGAGCAGTTCTTC. Amino acid sequence: CSASGSNEQFF.

This clonotype was recorded at least ten times. The chain is built from TRBV7-9 and TRBJ1-2, with D maybe TRBD1 (5 bases). Germline V gene lookup returns CDR1 SEHNR and CDR2 FQNEAQ (reference sequence). The V end lost 6 bases, the J end lost 8 bases, and 22 bases lay between the germline ends. This CDR3 has 15 amino acids. Here the CDR3 reads CASSFPDSPRRGYTF. In nucleotides, the CDR3 is TGTGCCAGCAGTTTCCCAGACAGCCCCAGGCGGGGCTACACCTTC.

This sequence joins TRBV20-1 and TRBJ2-1, with TRBD2 matching over 10 bases. The CDR3 contains 14 residues. Per the germline V gene, CDR1 is DFQATT and CDR2 is SNEGSKA (reference sequence). Germline trimming cut 5 bases from V and 4 bases from J; bases unmatched to any gene: 5. As DNA, the CDR3 is TGCAGTGCTCAACTAGCGGGACTTTACAATGAGCAGTTCTTC. Protein: CSAQLAGLYNEQFF.

This clonotype was counted many times. The V and J genes are TRBV6-2 or TRBV6-3 and TRBJ2-7; 11 positions agree with TRBD2. Germline assignment: CDR1 MNHEY and CDR2 SVGEGT. This CDR3 has 14 amino acids. Trimming took 7 bases from V and 5 from J; bases not matched to a gene: 7. The CDR3 is CASTPSLAGDEQYF. The CDR3, as DNA: TGTGCCAGCACCCCCTCACTAGCGGGAGACGAGCAGTACTTC.

Worth noting for this clonotype: Possible read error: a much larger clone is one base away. The missing conserved phenylalanine or tryptophan at the end of this CDR3 makes a read error likely. This sequence joins TRBV29-1 and TRBJ2-7; TRBD1 might be the D (5 bases). The CDR3 has 12 amino acids. The V gene's germline CDR1 is SQVTM and CDR2 ANQGSEA. V was trimmed by 6 bases and J by 7 bases, leaving 16 bases between them. The CDR3 protein is CSVYVGAWEQYY. The DNA of the CDR3 is TGCAGCGTCTACGTTGGGGCGTGGGAGCAGTACTAC.

This clonotype has just a few counts. The chain combines TRBV6-6 with TRBJ2-2; the D is unclear. Trimming cost V 2 bases and J 0 bases, with 10 bases left between them. CDR1 is MNHNY and CDR2 is SVGAGI in the germline V gene (reference sequence). The CDR3 has 16 residues. As DNA, the CDR3 is TGTGCCAGCAGTTACGGTGTACCTACGAACACCGGGGAGCTGTTTTTT. It translates to CASSYGVPTNTGELFF.